This entry describes one TCR beta chain. Its antigen is not identified. The data belong to a study of immune cell composition in non-small cell lung cancer. Overall study results and limits: Squamous lung tumours showed higher top 10 clone scores and clonality than adenocarcinomas.

V lost 0 bases and J 1 base, leaving 12 bases between the germline ends. CDR1 is SGHRS, CDR2 YFSETQ, per germline. The CDR3 has 16 residues. Using immunoSEQ multiplex PCR, the repertoire was profiled, and TCRdb retains in-frame clones only, with some absent. There are about 4,700 clones in the sample; approximately 80% occur only once, and roughly 21% lies in the top ten. The V gene is TRBV5-1, the J gene TRBJ2-3, with D unclear. This TCR was recovered from a human donor with non-small cell lung cancer. Input material: lung tumor tissue. The CDR3 bases are TGCGCCAGCAGCTTGGATGGCTCCTTCGGCACAGATACGCAGTATTTT. Residues: CASSLDGSFGTDTQYF.